The 5 T cell receptor beta chains listed next were all sequenced from one sample in a study of blood T cells in healthy people across ages. A second PCR of about 6 to 11 cycles used a sample-barcoded 5' primer and a J-beta primer mix. TCRdb processed the 5' RACE reads anew with MiXCR; each CDR3 protein has one entry. The sample consists of 650,000 to 800,000 distinct CDR3 sequences, about 51% of them appearing once. Sequencing input: blood. These receptors all stem from a woman older than 75 in good health.

The rearrangement joins TRBV29-1 to TRBJ2-7; TRBD1 matches at 8 bases. Per germline, CDR1 SQVTM and CDR2 ANQGSEA. The CDR3 extends over 12 amino acids. The CDR3 nucleotides read TGCAGAGCAAGGACAGGGATCTACGAGCAGTACTTC. Translating gives CRARTGIYEQYF.

This clonotype was recorded many times. The chain carries TRBV3-1 and TRBJ2-1; TRBD2 agrees at 9 bases. The germline CDR1 and CDR2 sequences are LGHDT and YNNKEL (reference sequence). CDR3 length: 14 residues. V lost 7 bases and J lost 8; bases outside the gene matches: 9. In DNA, the CDR3 is TGTGCCAGCACCAATAGCGGGGGCTATGATGAGCAGTTCTTC. Translation: CASTNSGGYDEQFF.

The rearrangement joins TRBV7-2 to TRBJ2-3; D could derive from TRBD1 or TRBD2 (6 bases each). Trimming took off 2 bases at V and 5 bases at J, with 17 bases between the two ends. Germline CDR1 reads SGHTA; CDR2 reads FQGNSA. The CDR3 contains 16 residues. Written as DNA, the CDR3 is TGTGCCAGCAGCTTAAAGGGGGGTGGTTTAGGAGATACGCAGTATTTT. Encoded protein: CASSLKGGGLGDTQYF.

CDR3 DNA sequence: TGCGCCAGCAGCTTGGACAGCTACGAGCAGTTCTTC. Its protein product is CASSLDSYEQFF. This chain links TRBV5-1 with TRBJ2-1; D is unclear. CDR1 and CDR2 (germline): SGHRS, YFSETQ. The CDR3 covers 12 residues. V was pared by 0 bases and J by 10 bases, with 8 bases between.

There are many counts of this clonotype. This CDR3 is CASGGWDEKLFF. CDR3 coding DNA: TGTGCCAGCGGGGGCTGGGATGAAAAACTGTTTTTT. The rearrangement links TRBV6-6 to TRBJ1-4; D perhaps matches TRBD1 (6 bases). The CDR3 is made up of 12 amino acids. The V and J ends lost 8 bases and 6 bases respectively, with 10 bases between them. Germline V gene lookup returns CDR1 MNHNY and CDR2 SVGAGI (reference sequence).